These T cell receptor beta chains were read from a single sample in a study of blood T cell repertoires in COVID-19. Sequencing was performed with immunoSEQ multiplex PCR; in TCRdb, only in-frame clones are kept and a portion is missing. Of some 250,000 clones in the sample, around four fifths were seen once. Sequencing used peripheral blood. The receptors come from a man aged 35-49 years with active or convalescent COVID-19. The CDR3 runs from the conserved cysteine through the conserved F or W. Fields, in order: V gene, J gene, clone size, D gene, CDR3 DNA, CDR3 protein. D genes are given only for firm matches. Where a row states a size, it is once, few, many or the class of an expanded clone; other rows omit it.

V gene: TRBV6-2/TRBV6-3; J gene: TRBJ1-1; clone size: few; D gene: TRBD1; CDR3 DNA: TGTGCCAGCAGTTGGCCCAGGACAGGGAACACTGAAGCTTTCTTT; CDR3 protein: CASSWPRTGNTEAFF
V gene: TRBV19; J gene: TRBJ1-2; clone size: NA; D gene: NA; CDR3 DNA: TGTGCCAGTAGTAACCCGACAGGCTATAACTATGGCTACACCTTC; CDR3 protein: CASSNPTGYNYGYTF
V gene: TRBV9; J gene: TRBJ1-6; clone size: NA; D gene: NA; CDR3 DNA: TGTGCCAGCAGCGTACAGGCGGGGATTCAATCACCCCTCCACTTT; CDR3 protein: CASSVQAGIQSPLHF
V gene: TRBV9; J gene: TRBJ2-1; clone size: NA; D gene: TRBD2; CDR3 DNA: TGTGCCAGCAGCCCCTGGGAGCGGGGGTTCTCCTACAATGAGCAGTTCTTC; CDR3 protein: CASSPWERGFSYNEQFF
V gene: TRBV5-1; J gene: TRBJ2-1; clone size: NA; D gene: NA; CDR3 DNA: TGCGCCAGCAGCCCGGGGGAAATCAATGAGCAGTTCTTC; CDR3 protein: CASSPGEINEQFF
V gene: TRBV28; J gene: TRBJ2-7; clone size: NA; D gene: NA; CDR3 DNA: TGTGCCAGCAGTTCCCCGACAGGTTCCGAGCAGTACTTC; CDR3 protein: CASSSPTGSEQYF
V gene: TRBV7-3; J gene: TRBJ2-1; clone size: NA; D gene: TRBD1; CDR3 DNA: TGTGCCAGCAGCTTAAGTTACGGGACAGGCAACAATGAGCAGTTCTTC; CDR3 protein: CASSLSYGTGNNEQFF
V gene: TRBV5-8; J gene: TRBJ1-5; clone size: NA; D gene: NA; CDR3 DNA: TGTGCCAGCAGCCGGGTACCCGAGGTCCAGCCCCAGCATTTT; CDR3 protein: CASSRVPEVQPQHF
V gene: TRBV5-4; J gene: TRBJ1-1; clone size: few; D gene: TRBD1; CDR3 DNA: TGTGCCAGCAGCTTGGGGGACAGGCCAAATATCATGAACACTGAAGCTTTCTTT; CDR3 protein: CASSLGDRPNIMNTEAFF
V gene: TRBV6-1; J gene: TRBJ1-3; clone size: NA; D gene: TRBD1; CDR3 DNA: TGTGCCAGCAGTGTTAACCGGGACAGTTCTGGAAACACCATATATTTT; CDR3 protein: CASSVNRDSSGNTIYF
V gene: TRBV2; J gene: TRBJ1-3; clone size: NA; D gene: NA; CDR3 DNA: TGTGCCAGCAGTGAAGGACAGGCCCACACCATATATTTT; CDR3 protein: CASSEGQAHTIYF
V gene: TRBV3-1/TRBV3-2; J gene: TRBJ1-5; clone size: NA; D gene: NA; CDR3 DNA: TGTGCCAGCAGCCAACGGAGGTGGACTCAGCCCCAGCATTTT; CDR3 protein: CASSQRRWTQPQHF
V gene: TRBV12-2; J gene: TRBJ2-1; clone size: NA; D gene: NA; CDR3 DNA: TGTGCAAGTCGCTTAGTGGGACTAGCGGTATACAATGAGCAGTTCTTC; CDR3 protein: CASRLVGLAVYNEQFF